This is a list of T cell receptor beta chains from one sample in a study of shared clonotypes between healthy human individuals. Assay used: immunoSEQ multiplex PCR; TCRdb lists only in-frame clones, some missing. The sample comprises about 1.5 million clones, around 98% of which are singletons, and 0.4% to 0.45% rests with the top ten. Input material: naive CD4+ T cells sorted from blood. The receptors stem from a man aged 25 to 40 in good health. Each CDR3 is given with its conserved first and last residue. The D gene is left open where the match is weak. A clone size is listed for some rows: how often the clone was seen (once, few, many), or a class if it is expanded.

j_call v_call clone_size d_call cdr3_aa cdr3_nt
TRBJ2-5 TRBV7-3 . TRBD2 CASSPTSGRGETQYF TGTGCCAGCAGCCCAACTAGCGGGAGGGGTGAGACCCAGTACTTC
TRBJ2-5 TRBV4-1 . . CASSPRAQETQYF TGCGCCAGCAGCCCGCGGGCTCAAGAGACCCAGTACTTC
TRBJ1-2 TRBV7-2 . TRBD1 CASSLVGGDSSPGYTF TGTGCCAGCAGCTTAGTAGGGGGGGACAGCTCCCCTGGCTACACCTTC
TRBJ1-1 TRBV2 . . CASSELRGGTEAFF TGTGCCAGCAGTGAATTAAGGGGGGGCACTGAAGCTTTCTTT
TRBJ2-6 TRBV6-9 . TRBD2 CASSYEIGHSGRIGPGANVLTF TGTGCCAGCAGTTATGAGATCGGTCATAGCGGGAGAATCGGGCCTGGGGCCAACGTCCTGACTTTC
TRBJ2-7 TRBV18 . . CASSPIGTPSYEQYF TGTGCCAGCTCACCGATTGGGACTCCTTCCTACGAGCAGTACTTC
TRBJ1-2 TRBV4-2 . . CASSPTSVWENYGYTF TGTGCCAGCAGCCCTACAAGCGTTTGGGAGAACTATGGCTACACCTTC
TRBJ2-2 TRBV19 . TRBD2 CASSTAGGTGELFF TGTGCCAGTAGTACCGCGGGGGGCACCGGGGAGCTGTTTTTT
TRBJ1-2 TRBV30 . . CAWSAVDGYTF TGTGCCTGGAGTGCCGTCGATGGCTACACCTTC
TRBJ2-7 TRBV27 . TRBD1 CASRRTGGYEQYF TGTGCCAGCAGACGGACAGGGGGATACGAGCAGTACTTC
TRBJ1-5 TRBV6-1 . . CASSDQAEPQHF TGTGCCAGCAGTGATCAGGCGGAGCCCCAGCATTTT
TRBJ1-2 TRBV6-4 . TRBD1 CASRPGTGAPYGYTF TGTGCCAGCAGGCCCGGGACAGGGGCCCCCTATGGCTACACCTTC
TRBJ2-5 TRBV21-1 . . CASSKSGLEETQYF TGTGCCAGCAGCAAATCTGGGTTAGAGGAGACCCAGTACTTC
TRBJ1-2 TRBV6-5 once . CASSPSGWGGYTF TGTGCCAGCAGTCCGTCAGGGTGGGGAGGCTACACCTTC
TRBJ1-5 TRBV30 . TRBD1 CAWAAGGGSQPQHF TGTGCCTGGGCCGCAGGGGGCGGAAGTCAGCCCCAGCATTTT
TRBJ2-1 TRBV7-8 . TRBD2 CASSLAGTSTSGQFF TGTGCCAGCAGCTTAGCAGGGACTAGCACAAGTGGGCAGTTCTTC
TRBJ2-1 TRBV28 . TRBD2 CASGSGGYSYNEQFF TGTGCCAGCGGTAGCGGGGGCTACTCCTACAATGAGCAGTTCTTC
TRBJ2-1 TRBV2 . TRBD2 CASFRGLAGIPRDNEQFF TGTGCCAGTTTCCGGGGACTAGCGGGAATTCCGCGAGACAATGAGCAGTTCTTC
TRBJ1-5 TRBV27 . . CASSLPNQPQHF TGTGCCAGCAGTTTGCCGAATCAGCCCCAGCATTTT
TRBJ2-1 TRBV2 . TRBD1 CASSRTGLREQFF TGTGCCAGCAGCAGGACAGGGCTGCGCGAGCAGTTCTTC
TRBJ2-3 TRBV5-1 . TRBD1 CASSLEGMGTGAVTDTQYF TGCGCCAGCAGCTTGGAAGGGATGGGGACAGGGGCAGTTACAGATACGCAGTATTTT
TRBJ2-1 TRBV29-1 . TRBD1 CSASDRGWTGAYNEQFF TGCAGCGCCTCGGACAGGGGGTGGACGGGAGCCTACAATGAGCAGTTCTTC
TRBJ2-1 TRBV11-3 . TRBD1 CASSLDQVGTESSYNEQFF TGTGCCAGCAGCTTAGATCAGGTCGGGACAGAGAGCTCCTACAATGAGCAGTTCTTC
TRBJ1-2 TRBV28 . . CASSSGSVGYTF TGTGCCAGCAGTTCCGGGAGTGTCGGCTACACCTTC
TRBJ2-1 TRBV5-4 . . CASSAGLDKIDEQFF TGTGCCAGCAGCGCGGGACTGGATAAGATCGATGAGCAGTTCTTC
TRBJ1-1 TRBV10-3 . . CAISGPSTEAFF TGTGCCATCAGCGGACCCAGCACTGAAGCTTTCTTT
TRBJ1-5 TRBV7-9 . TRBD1 CASSLEGAGNQPQHF TGTGCCAGCAGCTTAGAGGGGGCCGGCAATCAGCCCCAGCATTTT